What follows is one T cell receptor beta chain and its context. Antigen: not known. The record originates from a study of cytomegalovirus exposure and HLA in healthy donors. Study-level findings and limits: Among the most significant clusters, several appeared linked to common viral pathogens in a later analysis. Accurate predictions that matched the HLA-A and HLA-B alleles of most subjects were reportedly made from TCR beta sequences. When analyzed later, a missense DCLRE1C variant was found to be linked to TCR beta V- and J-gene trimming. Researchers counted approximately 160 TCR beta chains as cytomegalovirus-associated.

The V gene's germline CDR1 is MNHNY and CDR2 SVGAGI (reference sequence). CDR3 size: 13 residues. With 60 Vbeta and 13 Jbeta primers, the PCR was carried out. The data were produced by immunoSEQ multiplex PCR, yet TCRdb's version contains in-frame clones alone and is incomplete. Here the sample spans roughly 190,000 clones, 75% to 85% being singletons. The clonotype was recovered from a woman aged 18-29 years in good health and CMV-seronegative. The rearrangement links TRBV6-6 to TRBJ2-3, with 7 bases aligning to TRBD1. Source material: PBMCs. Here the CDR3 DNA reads TGTGCGGTCGGGACAGCGAACACAGATACGCAGTATTTT. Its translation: CAVGTANTDTQYF.